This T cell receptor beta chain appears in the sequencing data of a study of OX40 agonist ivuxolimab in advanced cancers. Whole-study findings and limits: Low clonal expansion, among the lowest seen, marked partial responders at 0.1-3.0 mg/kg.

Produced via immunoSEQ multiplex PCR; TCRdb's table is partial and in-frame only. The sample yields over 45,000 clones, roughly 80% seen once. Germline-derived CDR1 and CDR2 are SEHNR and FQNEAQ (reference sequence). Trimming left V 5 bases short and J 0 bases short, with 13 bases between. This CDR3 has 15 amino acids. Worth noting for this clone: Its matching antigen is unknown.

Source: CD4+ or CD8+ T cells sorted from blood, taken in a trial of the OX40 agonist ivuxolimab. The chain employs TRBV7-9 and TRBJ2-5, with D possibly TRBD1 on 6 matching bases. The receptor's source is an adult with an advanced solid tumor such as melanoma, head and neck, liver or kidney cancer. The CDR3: CASSIGTTDQETQYF. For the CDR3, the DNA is TGTGCCAGCAGCATCGGGACAACTGACCAAGAGACCCAGTACTTC. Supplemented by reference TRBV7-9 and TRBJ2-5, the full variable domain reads DTGVSQNPRHKITKRGQNVTFRCDPISEHNRLYWYRQTLGQGPEFLTYFQNEAQLEKSRLLSDRFSAERPKGSFSTLEIQRTEQGDSAMYLCASSIGTTDQETQYFGPGTRLLVL.